Reported below is one T cell receptor beta chain. TCRdb re-derived calls from the RT-PCR reads in MiXCR, one entry per CDR3 protein. The sample shows about 40,000 distinct CDR3 sequences, under 40% of them seen only once. The sample comes from a study of patients and donors after allogeneic stem cell transplantation. V lost 3 bases, J lost 4 bases, and 5 bases stayed unmatched. There are 14 residues in the CDR3. This chain links TRBV12-3 or TRBV12-4 with TRBJ1-1, with 7 nucleotides matching TRBD1. The sequence was obtained from a human donor who was either an allogeneic HSCT recipient or a stem cell or donor lymphocyte infusion donor (not recorded which). It is not recorded whose cells these are; they may come from a transplant donor. Sequenced sample: blood, either unsorted or a sorted T cell fraction (not recorded which). The CDR3 here is CASSFAGGSTEAFF. In DNA, the CDR3 is TGTGCCAGCAGTTTCGCAGGGGGGAGCACTGAAGCTTTCTTT.